The 25 T cell receptor beta chains below were found in one sample sequenced in a study of T cells in Graves' hyperthyroidism and ophthalmopathy (dated by TCRdb to between 2018 and 2021). The library was obtained by multiplex PCR. TCRdb shows the sequencer as Illumina HiSeq 2000. TCR beta CDR3 regions were amplified from RNA transcripts. The first round of RT-PCR for the TCR CDR3 was performed with the HTBI primer set and the Qiagen OneStep RT-PCR kit. Starting from the raw public reads, TCRdb applied fastp trimming at Q25, assembled clones with MiXCR and retained in-frame beta chains. Rows with one shared CDR3 protein collapse into an entry with the most common genes and DNA. The sample yields roughly 500,000 distinct CDR3 sequences; around 45% were counted once. 15% to 20% of the sample comes from the top ten. Sequencing was done on a sample of peripheral blood or thyroid tissue (not recorded which). All receptors come from an adult woman with Graves' disease, either hyperthyroidism or ophthalmopathy (not recorded which).

The rearrangement links TRBV2 to TRBJ2-5, with a weak D call TRBD2 (6 bases). V was cut by 6 bases and J by 4 bases, with 18 bases left in between. Per germline, CDR1 SNHLY and CDR2 FYNNEI. CDR3 size: 15 residues. The CDR3 sequence: CASSGTGSGGETQYF. CDR3 sequence (DNA): TGTGCCAGCAGCGGAACCGGGTCCGGGGGAGAGACCCAGTACTTC.

This clonotype was seen many times. This rearrangement joins TRBV5-1 to TRBJ2-7; D ambiguous. The CDR3 loop spans 14 amino acids. V dropped 4 bases and J dropped 2 bases, with 13 bases sitting between them. Germline V CDR1 and CDR2: SGHRS, YFSETQ. In DNA form, the CDR3 reads TGCGCCAGCAGCCTCGGAGACTGGGCCTACGAGCAGTACTTC. It yields the protein CASSLGDWAYEQYF.

The CDR3 region is CSAREGGNTEAFF. Written as DNA, the CDR3 is TGCAGTGCTAGAGAGGGGGGAAACACTGAAGCTTTCTTT. The chain uses TRBV20-1 and TRBJ1-1, with TRBD1 as a possible D gene (5 bases). The length of the CDR3 is 13 residues. Germline CDR1 reads DFQATT; CDR2 reads SNEGSKA (reference sequence). Deletions cut 0 bases from V and 2 bases from J, with 7 bases between.

The gene calls are TRBV20-1 and TRBJ1-2; 9 positions agree with TRBD1. The CDR3 has 14 residues. Trimming at V came to 2 bases and at J to 6 bases, leaving 7 bases not matched to a gene. Germline CDR1 reads DFQATT; CDR2 reads SNEGSKA (reference sequence). In nucleotides, the CDR3 is TGCAGTGCTAGATGGGGACAGGGATCCGATGGCTACACCTTC. Its protein product is CSARWGQGSDGYTF.

This clonotype has at least ten counts. This chain links TRBV4-1 with TRBJ2-7, with D uncertain. V was clipped by 1 base and J by 4 bases, with 8 bases between them. This CDR3 comprises 13 residues. The germline CDR1 and CDR2 sequences are MGHRA and YSYEKL. Here the CDR3 DNA reads TGCGCCAGCAGCCAAGCGGGTGTTTACGAGCAGTACTTC. Translation gives CASSQAGVYEQYF.

This clonotype was observed many times. The rearrangement joins TRBV3-1 to TRBJ1-4, with 8 positions matching TRBD1. The CDR3 spans 12 residues. V was pared by 5 bases and J by 11 bases, with 4 bases of the junction left unmatched. Germline-derived CDR1 and CDR2 are LGHDT and YNNKEL (reference sequence). DNA of the CDR3: TGTGCCAGCAGCAGGACAGGGAGCAAACTGTTTTTT. This codes for CASSRTGSKLFF.

The V gene is TRBV20-1, the J gene TRBJ2-5; 11 bases map to TRBD2. V shed 6 bases, J shed 5 bases, and the junction held 8 bases outside the gene matches. Germline CDR1 and CDR2: DFQATT and SNEGSKA (reference sequence). This CDR3 has 14 amino acids. The CDR3 region has the DNA TGCAGTGCCCAAGTAGCGGGAGGGAGGGAGACCCAGTACTTC. Its translation is CSAQVAGGRETQYF.

This clonotype was counted at least ten times. The chain has TRBV7-8 and TRBJ1-2; D gene ambiguous. This CDR3 region has 18 residues. From germline, CDR1 is SGHVS and CDR2 FQNEAQ. V was pared by 8 bases and J by 8 bases, with 33 bases between. The CDR3: CASHEAGQQRILEVGYTF. The DNA for the CDR3 is TGTGCCAGCCACGAGGCCGGGCAGCAACGAATCCTGGAGGTGGGCTACACCTTC.

This clonotype came up many times. V and J are TRBV12-3 or TRBV12-4 and TRBJ1-5; D is unclear. The CDR3 has 14 residues. V shed 0 bases and J shed 5 bases, with 8 bases lying between them. The chain's CDR3 is CASSLALRDQPQHF. CDR3 DNA sequence: TGTGCCAGCAGTTTAGCGCTAAGGGATCAGCCCCAGCATTTT.

This clonotype was seen repeatedly, ten times or more. This chain uses TRBV20-1 with TRBJ1-2; D may be TRBD1 (6 bases). The V gene's germline CDR1 is DFQATT and CDR2 SNEGSKA (reference sequence). The CDR3 loop spans 14 amino acids. Trimming shortened V by 4 bases and J by 2 bases, and 14 bases separated the two germline ends. CDR3 residues: CSATIPGHNYGYTF. DNA of the CDR3: TGCAGTGCTACTATACCGGGACACAACTATGGCTACACCTTC.

The CDR3 DNA follows: TGTGCCAGCAGTGATTCCAGGGGGCGAGGCTACACCATATATTTT. Residues: CASSDSRGRGYTIYF. This chain joins TRBV2 and TRBJ1-3, with 8 bases identical to TRBD1. CDR1 and CDR2 (germline): SNHLY, FYNNEI. This CDR3 has 15 residues. The J segment lost 8 bases and the V segment lost 3 bases, leaving 9 bases of the junction unmatched.

The chain has TRBV2 and TRBJ1-2; a possible D gene is TRBD1 (5 bases). CDR3 length equals 14 residues. CDR1 SNHLY and CDR2 FYNNEI come from the germline V gene. The V and J ends lost 9 bases and 6 bases respectively, with 20 bases between them. CDR3 nucleotides: TGTGCCAGTACCGACGGGGGAGTGGAAGATGGCTACACCTTC. It is translated as CASTDGGVEDGYTF.

The table lists this clonotype with a count of one. Because it lacks the conserved phenylalanine or tryptophan at the end, this CDR3 is likely a read error. Because the CDR3's place on the DNA is in doubt, the DNA is left out and the CDR3 is given as listed by TCRdb. The chain uses TRBV29-1 and TRBJ1-1; no DNA check was done on the table's D call, TRBD1. Germline V gene sequence: CDR1 SQVTM, CDR2 ANQGSEA. The CDR3 has 8 amino acids, counting both end residues. The CDR3 here is CSVEGGAS.

This clonotype appeared a few times. V is TRBV3-1 and J is TRBJ2-2, with unresolved D. Germline lookup yields CDR1 LGHDT and CDR2 YNNKEL (reference sequence). The CDR3 contains 12 residues. V lost 0 bases and J lost 5, with 1 base in between. The CDR3 here is CASSQETGELFF. The CDR3 bases are TGTGCCAGCAGCCAAGAAACCGGGGAGCTGTTTTTT.

The rearrangement uses TRBV29-1 and TRBJ2-6; no firm D call. Germline CDR1 SQVTM, CDR2 ANQGSEA. The CDR3 is made up of 14 amino acids. V was clipped by 4 bases and J by 6 bases, with 13 bases between them. The CDR3 sequence is CSVVGAPSANVLTF. The CDR3 coding sequence is TGCAGCGTTGTGGGCGCGCCATCGGCCAACGTCCTGACTTTC.

The chain is built from TRBV7-9 and TRBJ1-3; D may be TRBD1 (5 bases). Trimming pared 7 bases from V and 4 bases from J, leaving 11 bases between. The CDR3 covers 13 residues. Germline V lookup: CDR1 SEHNR, CDR2 FQNEAQ (reference sequence). The CDR3 is CASTHPGGNTIYF. The CDR3, as DNA: TGTGCCAGCACCCACCCAGGGGGAAACACCATATATTTT.

The sample holds many counts of this clonotype. The chain joins TRBV6-6 to TRBJ1-5, with TRBD1 matching 9 bases. The CDR3 runs to 14 residues. Germline lookup yields CDR1 MNHNY and CDR2 SVGAGI (reference sequence). The V gene end was trimmed by 5 bases and the J gene end by 6 bases; junction bases not matched to a gene: 5. The CDR3 region is CASSLTGGTQPQHF. The CDR3, as DNA: TGTGCCAGCAGTCTCACAGGGGGCACTCAGCCCCAGCATTTT.

As DNA, the CDR3 is TGTGCCACCAGCAGAGTTAGAGGGTACGGCCCAGCTAACTATGGCTACACCTTC. Encoded protein: CATSRVRGYGPANYGYTF. J is TRBJ1-2 and V is TRBV15; D uncertain. The CDR3 runs 18 residues. In germline, CDR1 is LNHNV, CDR2 YYDKDF (reference sequence). V lost 1 base and J 0 bases, leaving 18 bases between the germline ends. The full variable domain, with the rest looked up from reference TRBV15 and TRBJ1-2, is DAMVIQNPRYQVTQFGKPVTLSCSQTLNHNVMYWYQQKSSQAPKLLFHYYDKDFNNEADTPDNFQSRRPNTSFCFLDIRSPGLGDTAMYLCATSRVRGYGPANYGYTFGSGTRLTVV.

The V and J genes are TRBV4-1 and TRBJ1-6, with D perhaps matching TRBD1 (5 bases). With 4 bases removed from V and 4 bases from J, the gap between germline ends came to 14 bases. Germline V gene lookup returns CDR1 MGHRA and CDR2 YSYEKL. This CDR3 is built from 16 residues. This CDR3 is CASSRGGDEYNSPLHF. The CDR3 coding sequence is TGCGCCAGCAGCCGAGGAGGGGACGAATATAATTCACCCCTCCACTTT.

This clonotype was recorded once. The chain links TRBV19 to TRBJ2-6; D possibly uses TRBD1 or TRBD2 (5 bases each). The germline gives CDR1 LNHDA, CDR2 SQIVND (reference sequence). The V end was cut by 2 bases, the J end by 0 bases, with 11 bases between. This CDR3 is built from 17 residues. In DNA, the CDR3 is TGTGCCAGTAGTATACGATGGGGGTACTCTGGGGCCAACGTCCTGACTTTC. It encodes CASSIRWGYSGANVLTF.

This clonotype was found many times. This sequence joins TRBV5-4 and TRBJ1-3, with unresolved D. Trimming stripped 4 bases from V and 4 bases from J, with 9 bases between. Germline values: CDR1 SGHNT, CDR2 YYREEE (reference sequence). This CDR3 has 13 amino acids. The DNA for the CDR3 is TGTGCCAGCAGCAGGGAAGCGGGAAACACCATATATTTT. Translated, it gives CASSREAGNTIYF.

This clonotype was seen many times. The chain combines TRBV7-2 with TRBJ1-2; D possibly corresponds to TRBD1 (5 bases). This CDR3 is built from 14 residues. The V and J ends lost 2 bases and 10 bases respectively, with 17 bases between them. CDR1 SGHTA and CDR2 FQGNSA come from the germline V gene. CDR3 sequence: CASSLQGRAEDYTF. The CDR3, as DNA: TGTGCCAGCAGCTTACAGGGTCGGGCAGAGGACTACACCTTC.

The rearrangement links TRBV7-2 to TRBJ1-2; D gene unclear. Trimming left V 3 bases short and J 8 bases short, with 16 bases between. The germline gives CDR1 SGHTA, CDR2 FQGNSA. This CDR3 is 14 amino acids long. The CDR3 region is CASSLFQGSEGYTF. DNA of the CDR3: TGTGCCAGCAGCTTGTTCCAAGGGTCCGAGGGCTACACCTTC.

This clonotype was observed at least ten times. V is TRBV20-1 and J is TRBJ2-7, with TRBD2 matching over 14 bases. With V trimmed by 5 bases and J by 7 bases, 7 bases remained unmatched. CDR1 is DFQATT and CDR2 is SNEGSKA in the germline V gene (reference sequence). There are 14 residues in the CDR3. The CDR3 reads CSASGLAGVREQYF. In DNA, the CDR3 is TGCAGTGCTTCGGGACTAGCGGGAGTAAGGGAGCAGTACTTC.

The chain couples TRBV9 to TRBJ2-5; D is uncertain. CDR3 length equals 14 residues. CDR1 and CDR2 from the germline V gene are SGDLS and YYNGEE. Trimming took off 0 bases at V and 5 bases at J, with 11 bases between the two ends. The CDR3 here is CASSVAHSPETQYF. Here the CDR3 DNA reads TGTGCCAGCAGCGTAGCTCACAGTCCTGAGACCCAGTACTTC.